The 10 T cell receptor beta chains given below trace back to one sample, sequenced in a study of vaccination and CD4 T cells after COVID-19 (dated by TCRdb to between 2021 and 2024). Their antigens are not known. The method was PCR. Sequencing used an Illumina iSeq 100. TCR sequencing of DNA from cultured CD4+ T cells used the Oncomine TCR Beta short-read assay at the Johns Hopkins FTIC core. TCRdb trimmed public reads at Q25 via fastp, called clones via MiXCR and kept in-frame beta chains. Under each unique CDR3 protein, matching rows form one entry showing the most common genes and DNA. Within this sample are roughly 20,000 distinct CDR3 sequences, with approximately 42% of them counted one time only. The top ten clones comprise 9.9% of the sample. The time point label of this sample denotes: late sampling 161 to 241 days after vaccination in three convalescent patients. The intended sense of this specimen's treatment or condition label: roughly 10-day PBMC culture with coronavirus spike peptide pools or control peptides (ViraFEST assay).

Sequenced here: CD4+ T cells from blood, cultured in vitro, sampled about 7 months after SARS-CoV-2 vaccination. All receptors derive from a human donor who had recovered from COVID-19.

The chain uses TRBV5-4 and TRBJ2-5; no clear D gene. CDR1 is SGHNT, CDR2 YYREEE, per germline (reference sequence). The V end lost 0 bases, the J end lost 4 bases, and 7 bases lay between the germline ends. The CDR3 has 13 residues. The CDR3 reads CASSLDVRETQYF. The CDR3 nucleotides read TGTGCCAGCAGCTTGGATGTGCGAGAGACCCAGTACTTC.

This sequence joins TRBV20-1 and TRBJ2-7; TRBD1 agrees at 12 bases. Looked up from germline, CDR1 is DFQATT and CDR2 is SNEGSKA (reference sequence). With V trimmed by 6 bases and J by 3 bases, 15 bases remained unmatched. This CDR3 is built from 17 residues. The CDR3 loop is CSAPGTGGRINFYEQYF. In DNA form, the CDR3 reads TGCAGTGCCCCAGGGACAGGGGGCAGAATAAATTTCTACGAGCAGTACTTC.

This clonotype was counted between two and nine times. The J gene is TRBJ2-1, the V gene TRBV20-1; the match to TRBD2 covers 8 bases. Germline-derived CDR1 and CDR2 are DFQATT and SNEGSKA (reference sequence). The CDR3 loop spans 14 amino acids. The ends lost 2 bases at V and 2 bases at J; junction bases unmatched: 2. The CDR3, as DNA: TGCAGTGCTAGAACTAGCGGTCCCTACAATGAGCAGTTCTTC. Translating gives CSARTSGPYNEQFF.

This clonotype was detected only a few times. The chain carries TRBV6-1 and TRBJ2-7; D possibly corresponds to TRBD1 (5 bases). Germline CDR1 is MNHNS and CDR2 is SASEGT. Trimming removed 7 bases at V and 5 bases at J, with 15 bases between. The length of the CDR3 is 13 residues. The chain's CDR3 is CASTPQGYDEQYF. The CDR3 bases are TGTGCCAGCACCCCCCAGGGCTACGACGAGCAGTACTTC.

The J gene is TRBJ1-5, the V gene TRBV28, with D possibly matching TRBD1 (6 bases). This CDR3 has 16 residues. V was clipped by 1 base and J by 4 bases, with 14 bases between them. Germline V gene sequence: CDR1 MDHEN, CDR2 SYDVKM. The DNA of the CDR3 is TGTGCCAGCAGTTTATCGACAGGTAGGGAAAATCAGCCCCAGCATTTT. Translation: CASSLSTGRENQPQHF. The full variable domain, with the rest looked up from reference TRBV28 and TRBJ1-5, is DVKVTQSSRYLVKRTGEKVFLECVQDMDHENMFWYRQDPGLGLRLIYFSYDVKMKEKGDIPEGYSVSREKKERFSLILESASTNQTSMYLCASSLSTGRENQPQHFGDGTRLSIL.

There are a few counts of this clonotype. The chain carries TRBV7-2 and TRBJ2-5; D ambiguous. Trimming cost V 1 base and J 2 bases, with 11 bases left between them. Germline CDR1 is SGHTA and CDR2 is FQGNSA. The CDR3 covers 15 residues. CDR3 sequence: CASSLDWARQETQYF. The CDR3 DNA reads as TGTGCCAGCAGCTTAGATTGGGCCAGGCAAGAGACCCAGTACTTC.

The chain combines TRBV4-3 with TRBJ2-5; no firm D call. Germline lookup yields CDR1 LGHNA and CDR2 YSLEER. Trimming cost V 4 bases and J 5 bases, with 14 bases left between them. This CDR3 is 14 amino acids long. Written as DNA, the CDR3 is TGCGCCAGCAGCCCCGAGACCGGTGAGGAGACCCAGTACTTC. Amino acids: CASSPETGEETQYF.

The CDR3 DNA is TGTACCAGCAGCTTTCCCCCGGGACAGGGCTCTGGGGCCAACGTCCTGACTTTC. This sequence encodes CTSSFPPGQGSGANVLTF. This chain links TRBV7-2 with TRBJ2-6; 9 bases are a match to TRBD1. Germline-derived CDR1 and CDR2 are SGHTA and FQGNSA. With 3 bases clipped from V and 0 bases from J, the junction kept 6 bases outside the gene matches. The CDR3 length is 18 residues.

This clonotype has a handful of counts. V is TRBV20-1 and J is TRBJ1-5; 12 bases agree with TRBD1. This CDR3 is built from 14 residues. V was clipped by 6 bases and J by 4 bases; unmatched bases: 4. Germline assignment: CDR1 DFQATT and CDR2 SNEGSKA (reference sequence). The CDR3: CSAGTGGMNQPQHF. CDR3 coding DNA: TGCAGTGCGGGGACAGGGGGCATGAATCAGCCCCAGCATTTT.

The rearrangement links TRBV10-3 to TRBJ2-1; D remains ambiguous. Germline V lookup: CDR1 ENHRY, CDR2 SYGVKD. Trimming took off 6 bases at V and 8 bases at J, with 11 bases between the two ends. The CDR3 spans 12 residues. The CDR3, as DNA: TGTGCCATCAGAAGAACGCACGATGAGCAGTTCTTC. Its protein is CAIRRTHDEQFF.